The source of this T cell receptor beta chain is a study of blood T cells in healthy people across ages. Looking at the study overall: In model experiments, template switching was able to capture about one barcoded beta molecule for every two T cells that were present.

Using a J-beta primer mix together with a sample-barcoded 5' primer, a second PCR was run for roughly 7 to 12 cycles. MiXCR was run by TCRdb on the 5' RACE reads, yielding one entry per CDR3 protein. The repertoire holds under 1,100,000 distinct CDR3 sequences, with roughly a quarter as singletons. This clonotype came up a few times. The same sample was also used in a study of T cells of mothers and their children.

Material: blood. The clonotype was recovered from a girl aged 2 to 10 in good health.

The CDR3 DNA sequence: TGTGCCAGCAGCTTGGGATCACCACAAGAGACCCAGTACTTC. Protein product: CASSLGSPQETQYF. This sequence joins TRBV13 and TRBJ2-5; D not resolved. The CDR3 contains 14 residues. The germline CDR1 and CDR2 sequences are PRHDT and FYEKMQ (reference sequence). V shed 3 bases and J shed 2 bases, with 10 bases lying between them.